Sequencing of this T cell receptor beta chain was carried out in a study of T cell changes during pregnancy in multiple sclerosis (dated by TCRdb to between 2018 and 2021). Regarding the research as a whole: In women with multiple sclerosis, the researchers looked at how the T cell repertoire shifted as pregnancy progressed.

As to this clone: Which antigen it targets is not known. The input lacks base qualities; no much larger clone sits a single base away.

For CDR1 and CDR2, the germline V gene lists SGHRS and YFSETQ. Taken from cysteine to phenylalanine, the CDR3 has 16 residues. Solely the CDR3 DNA is kept, with 48 bases framed from the first base. The V end loses 1 base and the J end loses 2 bases, and a stretch of 10 bases separates them. Library creation used the immunoSEQ multiplex PCR assay. Entries here come from immuneACCESS through TCRdb and include only in-frame sequences with V and J called. Some clones fail to appear in such tables; in the studies checked, an unresolved V gene covers under half of the shortfall, and the cause of the remainder is unknown. The sample contains fewer than 90,000 clones, around 94% of them found a single time. The ten largest make up around 0.84% of the sample.

The source material was peripheral blood, sampled in the third trimester of pregnancy. The chain is encoded by TRBV5-1 joined to TRBJ2-6; TRBD2 could be the D gene, as 6 bases match. The clonotype comes from a female donor with multiple sclerosis, enrolled in a pregnancy study. The CDR3 protein is CASSLTREAGANVLTF. The DNA is as follows: TGCGCCAGCAGCTTGACCAGGGAGGCTGGGGCCAACGTCCTGACTTTC. When the CDR3 is completed using the reference TRBV5-1 and TRBJ2-6 genes on either side, the full variable domain is KAGVTQTPRYLIKTRGQQVTLSCSPISGHRSVSWYQQTPGQGLQFLFEYFSETQRNKGNFPGRFSGRQFSNSRSEMNVSTLELGDSALYLCASSLTREAGANVLTFGAGSRLTVL.